This T cell receptor (beta chain) appears in the sequencing data of a study of blood T cells in healthy people across ages. The CDR3 consists of 15 residues. CDR1 is MNHEY, CDR2 SVGAGI, per germline. Trimming cost V 7 bases and J 1 base; bases outside gene matches: 9. In its sample, this clonotype was seen a few times. Through a sample-barcoded 5' primer and a J-beta primer mix, a second PCR was run for roughly 6 to 11 cycles. TCRdb re-called the 5' RACE reads through MiXCR, storing one row per CDR3 protein. The sample lists approximately 800,000 distinct CDR3 sequences, 45% to 70% occurring once. The rearrangement joins TRBV6-5 to TRBJ2-5, with TRBD1 matching 7 bases. The source of this sequence is a man aged 40-49 years in good health. Sequenced: blood. CDR3 nucleotides: TGTGCCAGCACAACCCAGACAGGGCCCCAAGAGACCCAGTACTTC. Its protein product is CASTTQTGPQETQYF.